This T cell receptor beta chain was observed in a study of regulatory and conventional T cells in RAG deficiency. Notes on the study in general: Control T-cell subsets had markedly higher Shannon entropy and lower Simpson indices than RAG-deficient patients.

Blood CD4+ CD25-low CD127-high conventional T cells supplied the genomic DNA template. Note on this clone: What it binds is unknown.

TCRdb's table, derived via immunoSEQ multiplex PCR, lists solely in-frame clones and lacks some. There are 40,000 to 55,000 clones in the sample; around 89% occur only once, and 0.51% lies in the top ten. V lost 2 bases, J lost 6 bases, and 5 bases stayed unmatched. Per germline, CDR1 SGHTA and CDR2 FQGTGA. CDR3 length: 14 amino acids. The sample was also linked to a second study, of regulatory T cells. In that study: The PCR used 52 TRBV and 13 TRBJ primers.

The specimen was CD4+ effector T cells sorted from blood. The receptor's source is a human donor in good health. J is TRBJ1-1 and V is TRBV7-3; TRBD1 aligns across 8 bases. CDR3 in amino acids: CASSLSGQGAEAFF. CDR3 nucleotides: TGTGCCAGCAGCTTATCCGGACAGGGCGCTGAAGCTTTCTTT.